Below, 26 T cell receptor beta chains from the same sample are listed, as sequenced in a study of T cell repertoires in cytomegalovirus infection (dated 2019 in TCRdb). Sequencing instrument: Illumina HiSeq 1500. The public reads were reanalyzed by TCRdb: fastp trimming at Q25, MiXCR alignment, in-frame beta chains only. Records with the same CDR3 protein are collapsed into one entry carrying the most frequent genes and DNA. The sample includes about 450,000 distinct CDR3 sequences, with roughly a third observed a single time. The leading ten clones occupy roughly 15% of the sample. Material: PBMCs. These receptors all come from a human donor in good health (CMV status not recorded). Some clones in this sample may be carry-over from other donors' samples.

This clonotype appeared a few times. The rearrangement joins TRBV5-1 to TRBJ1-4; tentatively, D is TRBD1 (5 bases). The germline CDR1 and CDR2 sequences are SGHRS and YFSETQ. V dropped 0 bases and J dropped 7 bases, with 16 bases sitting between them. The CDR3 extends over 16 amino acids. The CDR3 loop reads CASSLASGPSGEKLFF. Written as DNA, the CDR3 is TGCGCCAGCAGCTTGGCCTCAGGGCCTAGCGGTGAAAAACTGTTTTTT.

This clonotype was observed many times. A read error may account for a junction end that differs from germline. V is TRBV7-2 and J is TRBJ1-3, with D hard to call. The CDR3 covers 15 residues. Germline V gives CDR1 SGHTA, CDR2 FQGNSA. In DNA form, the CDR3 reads TGTGCCAGCACCTTAAGGGTTTCCCCTGGAAACACCATATATTTT. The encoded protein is CASTLRVSPGNTIYF.

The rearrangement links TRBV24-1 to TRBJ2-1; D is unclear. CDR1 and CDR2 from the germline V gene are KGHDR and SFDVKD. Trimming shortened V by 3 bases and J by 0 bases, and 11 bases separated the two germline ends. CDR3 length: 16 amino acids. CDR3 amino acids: CATSDDDKSSYNEQFF. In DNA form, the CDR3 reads TGTGCCACCAGTGATGACGACAAGAGCTCCTACAATGAGCAGTTCTTC.

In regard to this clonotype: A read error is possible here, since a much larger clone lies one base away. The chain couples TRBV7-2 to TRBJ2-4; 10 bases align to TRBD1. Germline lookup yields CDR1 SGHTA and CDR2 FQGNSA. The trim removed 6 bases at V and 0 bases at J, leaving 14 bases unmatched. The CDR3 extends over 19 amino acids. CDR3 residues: CASRGSVGQGDQAKNIQYF. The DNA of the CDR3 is TGTGCCAGCAGGGGGAGTGTTGGACAGGGGGACCAAGCCAAAAACATTCAGTACTTC. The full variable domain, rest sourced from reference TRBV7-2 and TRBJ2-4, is GAGVSQSPSNKVTEKGKDVELRCDPISGHTALYWYRQSLGQGLEFLIYFQGNSAPDKSGLPSDRFSAERTGGSVSTLTIQRTQQEDSAVYLCASRGSVGQGDQAKNIQYFGAGTRLSVL.

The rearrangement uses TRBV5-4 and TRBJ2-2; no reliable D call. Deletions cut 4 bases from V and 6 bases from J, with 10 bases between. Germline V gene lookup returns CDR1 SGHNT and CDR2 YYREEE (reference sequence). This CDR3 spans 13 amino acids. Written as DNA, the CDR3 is TGTGCCAGCAGCATTGACCCCGCCGGGGAGCTGTTTTTT. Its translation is CASSIDPAGELFF.

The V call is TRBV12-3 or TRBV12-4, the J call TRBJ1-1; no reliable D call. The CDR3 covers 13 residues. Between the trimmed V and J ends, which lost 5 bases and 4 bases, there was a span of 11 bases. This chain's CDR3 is CASSPAWGTEAFF. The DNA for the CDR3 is TGTGCCAGCAGTCCCGCCTGGGGCACTGAAGCTTTCTTT.

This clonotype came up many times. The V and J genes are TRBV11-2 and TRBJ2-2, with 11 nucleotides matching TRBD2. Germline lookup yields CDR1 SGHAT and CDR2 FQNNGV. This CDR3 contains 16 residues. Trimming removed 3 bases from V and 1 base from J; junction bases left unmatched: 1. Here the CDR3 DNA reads TGTGCCAGCAGCTTGGGACTAGCGGAGAACACCGGGGAGCTGTTTTTT. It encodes CASSLGLAENTGELFF.

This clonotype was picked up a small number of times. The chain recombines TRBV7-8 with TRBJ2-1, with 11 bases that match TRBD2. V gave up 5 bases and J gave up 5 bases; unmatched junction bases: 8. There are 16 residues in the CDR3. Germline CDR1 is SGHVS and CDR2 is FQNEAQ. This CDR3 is CASSPRWGLADNEQFF. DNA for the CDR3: TGTGCCAGCAGCCCCCGCTGGGGACTAGCGGACAATGAGCAGTTCTTC.

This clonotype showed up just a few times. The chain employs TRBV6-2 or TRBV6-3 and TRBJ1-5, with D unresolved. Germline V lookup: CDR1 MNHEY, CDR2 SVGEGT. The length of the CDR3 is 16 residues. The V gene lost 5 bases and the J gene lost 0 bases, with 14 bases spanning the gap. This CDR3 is CASSQFGKHSNQPQHF. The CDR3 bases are TGTGCCAGCAGTCAATTCGGGAAACATAGCAATCAGCCCCAGCATTTT.

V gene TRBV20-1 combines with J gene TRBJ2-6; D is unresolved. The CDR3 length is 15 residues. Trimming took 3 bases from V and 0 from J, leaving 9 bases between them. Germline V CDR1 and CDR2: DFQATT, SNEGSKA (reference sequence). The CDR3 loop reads CSASGSFSGANVLTF. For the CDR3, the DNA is TGCAGTGCTAGCGGCAGTTTCTCTGGGGCCAACGTCCTGACTTTC.

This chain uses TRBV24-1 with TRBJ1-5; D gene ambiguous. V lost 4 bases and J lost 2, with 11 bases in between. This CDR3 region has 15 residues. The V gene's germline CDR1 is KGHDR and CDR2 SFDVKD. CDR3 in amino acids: CATSDPARGNQPQHF. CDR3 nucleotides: TGTGCCACCAGTGACCCTGCCCGTGGCAATCAGCCCCAGCATTTT.

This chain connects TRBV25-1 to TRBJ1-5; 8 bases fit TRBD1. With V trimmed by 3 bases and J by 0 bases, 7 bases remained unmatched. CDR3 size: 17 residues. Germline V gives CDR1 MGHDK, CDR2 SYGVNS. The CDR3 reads CASSETGAGYSNQPQHF. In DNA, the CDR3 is TGTGCCAGCAGTGAGACAGGGGCGGGATATAGCAATCAGCCCCAGCATTTT.

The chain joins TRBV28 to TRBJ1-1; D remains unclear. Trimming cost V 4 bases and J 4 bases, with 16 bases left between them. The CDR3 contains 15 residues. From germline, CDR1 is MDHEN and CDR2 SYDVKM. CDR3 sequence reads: CASSSQPWRGTEAFF. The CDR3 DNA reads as TGTGCCAGCAGTTCCCAACCTTGGCGGGGCACTGAAGCTTTCTTT.

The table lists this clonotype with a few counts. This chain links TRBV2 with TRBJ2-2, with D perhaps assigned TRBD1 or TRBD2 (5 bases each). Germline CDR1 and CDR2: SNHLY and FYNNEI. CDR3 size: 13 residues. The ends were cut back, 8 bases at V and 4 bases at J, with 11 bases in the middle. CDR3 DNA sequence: TGTGCCAGCCGCCGGGGACCCACCGGGGAGCTGTTTTTT. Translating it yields CASRRGPTGELFF.

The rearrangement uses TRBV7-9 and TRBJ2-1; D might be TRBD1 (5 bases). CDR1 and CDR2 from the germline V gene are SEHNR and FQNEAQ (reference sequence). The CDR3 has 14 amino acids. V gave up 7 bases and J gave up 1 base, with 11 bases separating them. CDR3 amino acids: CASTPTVSYNEQFF. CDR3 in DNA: TGTGCCAGCACCCCGACAGTTTCCTACAATGAGCAGTTCTTC.

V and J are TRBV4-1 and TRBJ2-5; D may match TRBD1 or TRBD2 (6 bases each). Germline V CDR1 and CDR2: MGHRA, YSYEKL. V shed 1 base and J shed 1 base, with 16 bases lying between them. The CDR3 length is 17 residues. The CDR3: CASSQGGAGTPQETQYF. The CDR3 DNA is TGCGCCAGCAGCCAAGGGGGGGCCGGGACACCCCAAGAGACCCAGTACTTC.

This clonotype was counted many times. CDR3 residues: CASSESVTQYF. The CDR3 bases are TGTGCCAGCAGTGAATCTGTGACCCAGTACTTC. This rearrangement joins TRBV25-1 to TRBJ2-5; D call uncertain. V gave up 1 base and J gave up 7 bases, with 4 bases separating them. Per germline, CDR1 MGHDK and CDR2 SYGVNS. The CDR3 is made up of 11 amino acids.

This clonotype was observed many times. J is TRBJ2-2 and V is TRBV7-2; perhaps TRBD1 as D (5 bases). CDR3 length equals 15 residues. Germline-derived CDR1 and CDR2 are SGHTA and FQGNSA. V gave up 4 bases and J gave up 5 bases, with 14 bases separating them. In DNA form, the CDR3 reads TGTGCCAGCAGCTCTCGGCAGGGTAGTACCGGGGAGCTGTTTTTT. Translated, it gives CASSSRQGSTGELFF. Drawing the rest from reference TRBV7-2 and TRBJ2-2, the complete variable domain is GAGVSQSPSNKVTEKGKDVELRCDPISGHTALYWYRQSLGQGLEFLIYFQGNSAPDKSGLPSDRFSAERTGGSVSTLTIQRTQQEDSAVYLCASSSRQGSTGELFFGEGSRLTVL.

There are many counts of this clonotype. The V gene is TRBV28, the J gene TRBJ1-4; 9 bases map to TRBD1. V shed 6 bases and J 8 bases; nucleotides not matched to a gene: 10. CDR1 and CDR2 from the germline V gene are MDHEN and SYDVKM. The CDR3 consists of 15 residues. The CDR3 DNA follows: TGTGCCAGCAGGACCGAGGACAGGGGAGGCGAAAAACTGTTTTTT. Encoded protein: CASRTEDRGGEKLFF.

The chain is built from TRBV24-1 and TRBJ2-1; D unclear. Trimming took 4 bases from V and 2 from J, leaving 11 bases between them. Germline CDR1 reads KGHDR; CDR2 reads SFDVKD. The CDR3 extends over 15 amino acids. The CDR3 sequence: CATSERAATYNEQFF. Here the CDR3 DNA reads TGTGCCACCAGTGAAAGGGCAGCCACCTACAATGAGCAGTTCTTC.

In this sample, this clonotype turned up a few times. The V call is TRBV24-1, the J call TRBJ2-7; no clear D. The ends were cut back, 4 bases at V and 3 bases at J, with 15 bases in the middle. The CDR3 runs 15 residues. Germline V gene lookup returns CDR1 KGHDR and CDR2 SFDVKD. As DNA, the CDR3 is TGTGCCACCAGTGACGCGGCAGAACCATTCTACGAGCAGTACTTC. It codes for CATSDAAEPFYEQYF.

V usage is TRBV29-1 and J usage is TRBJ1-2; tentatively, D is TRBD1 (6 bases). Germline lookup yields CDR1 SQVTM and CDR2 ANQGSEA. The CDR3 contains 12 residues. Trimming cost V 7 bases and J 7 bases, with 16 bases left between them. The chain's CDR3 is CSGQTGGGGYTF. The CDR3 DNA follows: TGCAGCGGACAAACTGGGGGCGGTGGCTACACCTTC.

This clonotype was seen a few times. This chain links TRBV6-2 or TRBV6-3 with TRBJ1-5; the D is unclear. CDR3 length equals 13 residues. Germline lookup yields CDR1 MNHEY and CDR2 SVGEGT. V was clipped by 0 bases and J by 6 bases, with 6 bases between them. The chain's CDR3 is CASSYSPSQPQHF. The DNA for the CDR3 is TGTGCCAGCAGTTACTCGCCATCTCAGCCCCAGCATTTT.

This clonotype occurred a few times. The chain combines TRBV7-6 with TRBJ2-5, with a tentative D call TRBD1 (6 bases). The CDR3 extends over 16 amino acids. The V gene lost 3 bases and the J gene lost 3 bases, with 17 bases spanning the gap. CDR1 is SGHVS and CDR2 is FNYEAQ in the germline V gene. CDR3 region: CASSLGARDHKETQYF. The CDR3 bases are TGTGCCAGCAGCTTGGGGGCCCGGGACCATAAAGAGACCCAGTACTTC.

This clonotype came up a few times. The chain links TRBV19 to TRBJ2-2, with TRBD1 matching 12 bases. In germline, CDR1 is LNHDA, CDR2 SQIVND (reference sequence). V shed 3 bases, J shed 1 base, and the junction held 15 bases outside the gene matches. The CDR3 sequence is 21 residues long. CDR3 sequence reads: CASSIAGTGGFSGRNTGELFF. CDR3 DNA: TGTGCCAGTAGTATCGCCGGGACAGGGGGCTTCTCGGGTAGGAACACCGGGGAGCTGTTTTTT.

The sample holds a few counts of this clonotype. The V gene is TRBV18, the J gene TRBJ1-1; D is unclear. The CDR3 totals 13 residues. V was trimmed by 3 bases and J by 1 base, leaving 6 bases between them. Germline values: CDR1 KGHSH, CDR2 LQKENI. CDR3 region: CASSPFTNTEAFF. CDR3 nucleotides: TGTGCCAGCTCACCCTTCACGAACACTGAAGCTTTCTTT. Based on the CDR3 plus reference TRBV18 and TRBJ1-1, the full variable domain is NAGVMQNPRHLVRRRGQEARLRCSPMKGHSHVYWYRQLPEEGLKFMVYLQKENIIDESGMPKERFSAEFPKEGPSILRIQQVVRGDSAAYFCASSPFTNTEAFFGQGTRLTVV.